This is a list of T cell receptor beta chains from one sample in a study of T cell responses to AZD1222 COVID-19 vaccine. Sequencing used immunoSEQ multiplex PCR; TCRdb keeps in-frame clones, though not all of them. Altogether roughly 150,000 clones are present, 85% to 95% being singletons, with the ten largest covering more than 1.3%. The sample here was peripheral blood, taken 28 days after the second AZD1222 dose. The receptors shown here come from an adult who received the AZD1222 COVID-19 vaccine. Each CDR3 is given with its conserved first and last residue. Each record gives: D gene, J gene, V gene, clone size, CDR3 DNA, CDR3 protein. The D gene is left open where the match is weak. Size values are once, few and many counts, or a class for expanded clones, and some rows have none.

d_gene: TRBD1; j_gene: TRBJ1-1; v_gene: TRBV27; abundance: NA; CDR3nt: TGTGCCAGCAGTTTATCGCGAGACAGGGGGGAAGCTTTCTTT; CDR3aa: CASSLSRDRGEAFF
d_gene: TRBD1; j_gene: TRBJ1-2; v_gene: TRBV5-1; abundance: NA; CDR3nt: TGCGCCAGCAGCCTGGACCCGGACAGGGGTAAAGTCGGCTACACCTTC; CDR3aa: CASSLDPDRGKVGYTF
d_gene: TRBD2; j_gene: TRBJ2-7; v_gene: TRBV10-3; abundance: NA; CDR3nt: TGTGCCATCAGTGACCCCGGGACTACCTCCTACGAGCAGTACTTC; CDR3aa: CAISDPGTTSYEQYF
d_gene: NA; j_gene: TRBJ2-1; v_gene: TRBV28; abundance: NA; CDR3nt: TGTGCCAGCAAGGTAACCTCTAAGCGGGCCTCCTACAATGAGCAGTTCTTC; CDR3aa: CASKVTSKRASYNEQFF
d_gene: NA; j_gene: TRBJ1-2; v_gene: TRBV19; abundance: NA; CDR3nt: TGTGCCAGTAGTGTTCCGGGGCTAACATATGGCTACACCTTC; CDR3aa: CASSVPGLTYGYTF
d_gene: NA; j_gene: TRBJ1-1; v_gene: TRBV6-5; abundance: NA; CDR3nt: TGTGCCAGCAGTTACGTCCCGGGCCCCACTGAAGCTTTCTTT; CDR3aa: CASSYVPGPTEAFF
d_gene: NA; j_gene: TRBJ1-3; v_gene: TRBV30; abundance: once; CDR3nt: TGTGCCTGTCCGGATAGCTCTGGAAACACCATATATTTT; CDR3aa: CACPDSSGNTIYF
d_gene: TRBD1; j_gene: TRBJ1-5; v_gene: TRBV5-8; abundance: NA; CDR3nt: TGTGCCAGCAGCATCCTTCCCGGGACAGGGGTAGTTCAGCCCCAGCATTTT; CDR3aa: CASSILPGTGVVQPQHF
d_gene: NA; j_gene: TRBJ1-5; v_gene: TRBV19; abundance: NA; CDR3nt: TGTGCCAGTAGTTGGGCCAGATATAGCAATCAGCCCCAGCATTTT; CDR3aa: CASSWARYSNQPQHF
d_gene: TRBD1; j_gene: TRBJ1-2; v_gene: TRBV3-1/TRBV3-2; abundance: NA; CDR3nt: TGTGCCAGCAGCCAAGAACTTGGAGCGGGACAGGGTGGCTACACCTTC; CDR3aa: CASSQELGAGQGGYTF
d_gene: NA; j_gene: TRBJ2-7; v_gene: TRBV30; abundance: NA; CDR3nt: TGTGCCTGGAGTGTAAAGGGGAGCTCCTACGAGCAGTACTTC; CDR3aa: CAWSVKGSSYEQYF
d_gene: TRBD2; j_gene: TRBJ2-1; v_gene: TRBV11-2; abundance: NA; CDR3nt: TGTGCCAGCAGCTTAGGACTAGCGGGGGGCCTGGGCAATGAGCAGTTCTTC; CDR3aa: CASSLGLAGGLGNEQFF
d_gene: TRBD1; j_gene: TRBJ1-5; v_gene: TRBV7-9; abundance: NA; CDR3nt: TGTGCCAGCAGCCCGACAGGGGAGAGCAATCAGCCCCAGCATTTT; CDR3aa: CASSPTGESNQPQHF
d_gene: NA; j_gene: TRBJ1-2; v_gene: TRBV20-1; abundance: NA; CDR3nt: TGCAGTGCTAGTATTGGGGGGCTAGACTATGGCTACACCTTC; CDR3aa: CSASIGGLDYGYTF
d_gene: NA; j_gene: TRBJ2-2; v_gene: TRBV9; abundance: NA; CDR3nt: TGTGCCAGCAATAGTCGGGGGACCGGGGAGCTGTTTTTT; CDR3aa: CASNSRGTGELFF
d_gene: TRBD1; j_gene: TRBJ1-1; v_gene: TRBV5-1; abundance: NA; CDR3nt: TGCGCCAGCAGCTTCCGGGACAGGGACACTGAAGCTTTCTTT; CDR3aa: CASSFRDRDTEAFF
d_gene: NA; j_gene: TRBJ1-6; v_gene: TRBV6-1; abundance: NA; CDR3nt: TGTGCCGGCAGTGAAACCCTCAGGGCACTGAGGAATTCACCCCTCCACTTT; CDR3aa: CAGSETLRALRNSPLHF
d_gene: NA; j_gene: TRBJ1-4; v_gene: TRBV14; abundance: NA; CDR3nt: TGTGCCAGCAGCCGTGTGGGGACGGCCCAAAAACTGTTTTTT; CDR3aa: CASSRVGTAQKLFF
d_gene: TRBD1; j_gene: TRBJ2-7; v_gene: TRBV6-1; abundance: NA; CDR3nt: TGTGCCAGCAGTGAAGTAGGACAGGGGCCCTACGAGCAGTACTTC; CDR3aa: CASSEVGQGPYEQYF
d_gene: TRBD1; j_gene: TRBJ2-6; v_gene: TRBV28; abundance: NA; CDR3nt: TGTGCCAGCGCCAAGAACAGGGGTATGGGCTCTGGGGCCAACGTCCTGACTTTC; CDR3aa: CASAKNRGMGSGANVLTF
d_gene: NA; j_gene: TRBJ1-4; v_gene: TRBV11-2; abundance: NA; CDR3nt: TGTGCCAGCAGCCCCAACATCGTAGAAAAACTGTTTTTT; CDR3aa: CASSPNIVEKLFF
d_gene: NA; j_gene: TRBJ2-3; v_gene: TRBV30; abundance: NA; CDR3nt: TGTGCCTGGAGTCAGCCAGGGGTCGTACCTACGCAGTATTTT; CDR3aa: CAWSQPGVVPTQYF
d_gene: TRBD2; j_gene: TRBJ2-3; v_gene: TRBV11-2; abundance: once; CDR3nt: TGTGCCAGCAGCTCCCGACTAGCGGGATCCACAGATACGCAGTATTTT; CDR3aa: CASSSRLAGSTDTQYF
d_gene: NA; j_gene: TRBJ2-7; v_gene: TRBV20-1; abundance: NA; CDR3nt: TGCAGTGGACAGACCCGTTACGAGCAGTACTTC; CDR3aa: CSGQTRYEQYF